Sequencing of this T cell receptor beta chain was carried out in a study of blood T cell repertoires in COVID-19. Study summary: The United States, Italy and Spain supplied acute and convalescent COVID-19 samples. Sample material is recorded as cDNA or gDNA derived from T cells, B-cell-depleted T cells, or PBMCs.

The CDR3 extends over 16 amino acids. CDR1 is LGHNA and CDR2 is YSLEER in the germline V gene. V shed 0 bases, J shed 6 bases, and the junction held 5 bases outside the gene matches. Produced via immunoSEQ multiplex PCR; TCRdb's table is partial and in-frame only. The table has over 150,000 clones, 80% to 85% seen once. Across under 25 US areas, participants ranged in age from about 18 to 90 years. The study counted Cohort 3 donors as recovered given two negative PCRs, clearance, or symptom resolution. This clone came up once. This receptor was taken from a man aged 35-49 years who had recovered from COVID-19. Sequenced material: PBMCs or T cells enriched from blood (not recorded which). The V gene is TRBV4-3, the J gene TRBJ2-1; 10 bases fit TRBD2. The CDR3 reads CASSQDVAGGGNEQFF. The DNA of the CDR3 is TGCGCCAGCAGCCAAGATGTAGCGGGGGGTGGCAATGAGCAGTTCTTC.